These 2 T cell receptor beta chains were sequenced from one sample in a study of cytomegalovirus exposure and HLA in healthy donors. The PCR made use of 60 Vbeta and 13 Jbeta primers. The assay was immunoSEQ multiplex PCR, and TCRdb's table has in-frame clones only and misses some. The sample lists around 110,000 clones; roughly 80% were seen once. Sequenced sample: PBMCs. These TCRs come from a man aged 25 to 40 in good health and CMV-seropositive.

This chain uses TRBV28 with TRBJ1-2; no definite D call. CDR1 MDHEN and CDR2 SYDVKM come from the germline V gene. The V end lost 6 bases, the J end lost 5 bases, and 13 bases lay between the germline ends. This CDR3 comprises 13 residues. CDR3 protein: CASRLPGLYGYTF. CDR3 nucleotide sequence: TGTGCCAGCAGGCTCCCAGGCCTATATGGCTACACCTTC.

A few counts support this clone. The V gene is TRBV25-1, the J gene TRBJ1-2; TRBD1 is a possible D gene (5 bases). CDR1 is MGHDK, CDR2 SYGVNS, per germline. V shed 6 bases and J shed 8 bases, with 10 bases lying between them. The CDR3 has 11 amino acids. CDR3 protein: CASSLGVGYTF. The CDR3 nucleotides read TGTGCCAGCAGCCTAGGGGTGGGCTACACCTTC.